This T cell receptor beta chain came from a study of cytomegalovirus exposure and HLA in healthy donors. Findings of the study overall: Later on, a genetic analysis was performed. It linked a missense variant in DCLRE1C with V- and J-gene trimming of TCR beta.

The CDR3 loop spans 16 amino acids. The V gene's germline CDR1 is MNHNS and CDR2 SASEGT. Trimming cost V 3 bases and J 0 bases, with 13 bases left between them. PCR used 60 Vbeta primers and 13 Jbeta primers. Data came from immunoSEQ multiplex PCR; TCRdb stores just in-frame clones and leaves some out. Seen in this sample are some 110,000 clones; the ten most common clones hold approximately 3.7%. About this clone: Its cognate antigen is unknown.

The sample comprised PBMCs. The rearrangement uses TRBV6-1 and TRBJ2-3, with a possible D match to TRBD1 (6 bases). The receptor was isolated from a man aged 25 to 40 in good health and CMV-seronegative. The CDR3 here is CASSERYGGSTDTQYF. The CDR3 coding sequence is TGTGCCAGCAGTGAGCGTTATGGGGGCAGCACAGATACGCAGTATTTT.